This TCR beta chain was recovered during a study of T cell responses to AZD1222 COVID-19 vaccine (dated by TCRdb to about 2021). Some background on the complete study: TCR sequencing was performed for 230 to 250 trial participants, of whom about 200 were given two doses of AZD1222 and some 26 were given two doses of MenACWY control vaccine. Trial participants were enrolled by age into subgroups of 18-55, 56-69 and 70-plus years, and around 150, 29 and 61 TCR-sequenced participants, respectively, were included in these subgroups.

The CDR3 spans 11 residues, from the cysteine through the phenylalanine. Solely the CDR3 DNA is kept, with 33 bases framed from the first base. In the germline V gene (reference sequence), CDR1 corresponds to MNHNY and CDR2 to SVGAGI. V drops 5 bases and J drops 8 bases, leaving 7 bases in between. Concerning this clone itself: What antigen it recognizes has not been identified. No base quality information exists; no much larger clone differs at one position.

General study outcomes and caveats: In the small 56-69-year group, the increase in depth fell short of significance, most likely because of low power. Epitopes outside the regions mutated in the B.1.351 and B.1.1.7 variants were reportedly recognized by nearly half of the unique spike-specific TCRs. Participants were mostly white British and included more females than males, and it was suggested by the authors that clonal diversity may have been underestimated. Conclusions about previously exposed vaccinees were limited because only six AZD1222 recipients were SARS-CoV-2 seropositive at baseline. Spike-specific TCR breadth and depth rose significantly after two AZD1222 doses compared with day 0 and with MenACWY recipients. No day 14 peak-response samples were available, so repertoires were characterized only after the peak T cell response. The whole spike protein was spanned by vaccine-associated CD4 TCRs, and dominant responses were seen in regions 160-218 and 743-854.

The label giving this sample's time point can be read as: sample from adult after SARS-CoV-2 infection, after symptom onset. A couple of convalescent COVID-19 patients, sampled after symptom onset from adults with prior SARS-CoV-2 infection, were also TCR-sequenced for comparison. The CDR3 regions of human TCRbeta chains were analyzed by immunosequencing. Processing in the source paper ran as follows. TCRs in the repertoires were matched against a reference library of SARS-CoV-2-specific TCRs that had been generated with the MIRA antigen-specificity platform. Breadth was defined as the fraction of unique TCRs that were SARS-CoV-2-associated. Depth was defined as the fraction of total T cells that were SARS-CoV-2-associated. Using the MIRA data, each spike-specific TCR was mapped to the spike region that the TCR reacts to and placed in a CD4 or CD8 class. Log10-transformed breadth and depth values were compared by one-way ANOVA with Sidak's multiple comparisons tests. The clones in this table, taken by TCRdb from immuneACCESS, are in-frame only. Not every clone is retained; where verified, under half of the shortfall comes from an unresolved V gene, and the cause of the rest is unknown. The V and J calls and clone size come from that table; D and trimming were worked out from the DNA. Across this sample there are roughly 140,000 clones, with 75% to 90% seen only once. The biggest ten clones account for roughly 6.9% of the sample.

The specimen comprised peripheral blood, sampled after recovery from COVID-19. The chain is made from TRBV6-6 and TRBJ2-1, with TRBD1 as a weak D call on 5 bases. The clonotype comes from an adult who had recovered from COVID-19. The CDR3 protein sequence reads: CASSPRDEQFF. The base sequence is TGTGCCAGCAGTCCCAGGGATGAGCAGTTCTTC.